Listed here is a single TCR beta chain. No antigen is known for it. The data are from a study of cytomegalovirus exposure and HLA in healthy donors. Whole-study findings and limits: Among the most significant clusters, several appeared linked to common viral pathogens in a later analysis. The likely origin of a cluster of highly shared sequence variants was a sequencing artifact. V- and J-gene trimming in TCR beta was tied to a missense DCLRE1C variant by an analysis performed later. Later, TCR association rates were found to vary by HLA locus, highest for DRB1 and lowest for HLA-C.

This CDR3 is built from 17 residues. The germline V gene has CDR1 SGDLS and CDR2 YYNGEE. The V gene lost 0 bases and the J gene lost 0 bases, with 13 bases spanning the gap. PCR involved 60 Vbeta and 13 Jbeta primers. Clones were sequenced by immunoSEQ multiplex PCR, and TCRdb holds only the in-frame ones, with some missing. This sample carries over 45,000 clones, about 80% of them seen once, and the ten largest clones take 4.3%. Sequencing was performed on PBMCs. The sequence derives from a man aged 25 to 40 in good health and CMV-seronegative. The rearrangement joins TRBV9 to TRBJ2-1, with D possibly matching TRBD2 (6 bases). The chain's CDR3 is CASSVASGSSSYNEQFF. CDR3 nucleotides: TGTGCCAGCAGCGTAGCGAGCGGGTCTAGCTCCTACAATGAGCAGTTCTTC.